Listed below are T cell receptor beta chains from one sample, sequenced in a study of T cell changes during pregnancy in multiple sclerosis. Clones were sequenced by immunoSEQ multiplex PCR, and TCRdb holds only the in-frame ones, with some missing. This sample yields about 79,000 clones, of which under 95% are seen a single time; about 0.45% belongs to the top ten. The material sequenced was CD4+ T cells from peripheral blood mononuclear cells, taken in the second trimester of pregnancy. The receptors come from a female donor with multiple sclerosis, enrolled in a pregnancy study. The CDR3 runs from the conserved cysteine through the conserved F or W. The D gene is left open where the match is weak. Not all rows give a size; the values are once, few, many and, for expanded clones, a class.

>TRBJ2-7|-|TRBV7-3|-
CASSISGPPNEQYF
TGTGCCAGCAGCATTAGCGGACCACCTAACGAGCAGTACTTC
>TRBJ2-5|-|TRBV5-1|-
CASSLNLGETQYF
TGCGCCAGCAGCTTGAACCTAGGAGAGACCCAGTACTTC
>TRBJ2-2|-|TRBV5-6|-
CASSLGGRNTGELFF
TGTGCCAGCAGCTTAGGAGGACGGAACACCGGGGAGCTGTTTTTT
>TRBJ1-6|-|TRBV30|-
CAWSSGVDSPLHF
TGTGCCTGGAGTTCAGGGGTAGATTCACCCCTCCACTTT
>TRBJ2-2|-|TRBV30|-
CAWGGFPRAGELFF
TGTGCCTGGGGAGGGTTTCCCAGGGCCGGGGAGCTGTTTTTT
>TRBJ1-2|-|TRBV10-3|-
CAISEAYGYTF
TGTGCCATCAGTGAAGCTTATGGCTACACCTTC
>TRBJ1-5|-|TRBV19|-
CASRRREDSNQPQHF
TGTGCCAGTAGACGCAGGGAAGATAGCAATCAGCCCCAGCATTTT
>TRBJ2-7|-|TRBV7-2|TRBD1
CASSPRGTGGSMRAYEQYF
TGTGCCAGCAGCCCCAGAGGGACAGGGGGCTCTATGAGGGCCTACGAGCAGTACTTC
>TRBJ2-3|-|TRBV14|-
CASSQEGLVSDTQYF
TGTGCCAGCAGCCAAGAGGGTCTAGTATCCGATACGCAGTATTTT
>TRBJ2-7|few|TRBV5-1|-
CASTSLGHSYEQYF
TGCGCCAGCACCTCACTGGGACACTCCTACGAGCAGTACTTC
>TRBJ1-1|-|TRBV19|TRBD1
CASSMGQLMNTEAFF
TGTGCCAGTAGTATGGGACAGCTCATGAACACTGAAGCTTTCTTT
>TRBJ1-1|-|TRBV5-6|-
CASSHPQGGAFF
TGTGCCAGCAGCCACCCACAGGGCGGAGCTTTCTTT
>TRBJ2-5|-|TRBV7-9|-
CASSLQRTLGETQYF
TGTGCCAGCAGCTTGCAGCGGACGCTAGGGGAGACCCAGTACTTC
>TRBJ1-4|-|TRBV7-8|-
CASSLRYIDRQGTNQGEKLFF
TGTGCCAGCAGCCTCCGCTACATTGATCGTCAGGGGACCAACCAAGGTGAAAAACTGTTTTTT
>TRBJ1-5|-|TRBV12-5|-
CASGLGQFNQPQHF
TGTGCTAGTGGTTTAGGACAGTTTAATCAGCCCCAGCATTTT
>TRBJ2-3|-|TRBV19|-
CASSPSAITDTQYF
TGTGCCAGTAGTCCCAGCGCTATTACAGATACGCAGTATTTT
>TRBJ2-5|once|TRBV5-1|TRBD1
CASSLSGQGVAQYF
TGCGCCAGCAGCTTATCGGGACAGGGGGTAGCCCAGTACTTC
>TRBJ2-2|-|TRBV7-3|TRBD2
CASSPRLAGNTGELFF
TGTGCCAGCAGCCCCCGACTAGCGGGGAACACCGGGGAGCTGTTTTTT
>TRBJ1-2|-|TRBV18|TRBD1
CASSPSTGAGGFYGYTF
TGTGCCAGCTCACCGTCCACAGGGGCCGGGGGCTTCTATGGCTACACCTTC
>TRBJ2-4|many|TRBV5-1|-
CASSSTHATGKLAKNIQYF
TGCGCCAGCAGTTCAACGCATGCAACAGGGAAACTAGCCAAAAACATTCAGTACTTC
>TRBJ2-1|-|TRBV7-2|TRBD2
CASRSSGRSYNEQFF
TGTGCCAGCAGGTCTAGCGGGAGGTCATACAATGAGCAGTTCTTC
>TRBJ2-7|-|TRBV28|-
CASSDGGSIYEQYF
TGTGCCAGCAGCGATGGTGGGAGTATCTACGAGCAGTACTTC
>TRBJ2-7|-|TRBV6-6|-
CASSYSGSAAYEQYF
TGTGCCAGCAGTTACAGCGGCAGCGCAGCCTACGAGCAGTACTTC
>TRBJ2-7|-|TRBV6-1|-
CASAERRGSYEQYF
TGTGCCAGCGCAGAAAGGCGGGGCTCCTACGAGCAGTACTTC
>TRBJ2-4|-|TRBV5-4|-
CASSPRGGLPLAKNIQYF
TGTGCCAGCAGCCCACGGGGAGGCCTGCCCTTAGCCAAAAACATTCAGTACTTC
>TRBJ1-5|-|TRBV28|TRBD1
CASSFRQGVSNQPQHF
TGTGCCAGCAGTTTTCGACAGGGAGTGAGCAATCAGCCCCAGCATTTT
>TRBJ2-2|-|TRBV9|-
CASSPRRGTGELFF
TGTGCCAGCAGCCCGCGCCGGGGCACCGGGGAGCTGTTTTTT
>TRBJ2-1|-|TRBV9|-
CASSPKENEQFF
TGTGCCAGCAGCCCAAAGGAGAATGAGCAGTTCTTC